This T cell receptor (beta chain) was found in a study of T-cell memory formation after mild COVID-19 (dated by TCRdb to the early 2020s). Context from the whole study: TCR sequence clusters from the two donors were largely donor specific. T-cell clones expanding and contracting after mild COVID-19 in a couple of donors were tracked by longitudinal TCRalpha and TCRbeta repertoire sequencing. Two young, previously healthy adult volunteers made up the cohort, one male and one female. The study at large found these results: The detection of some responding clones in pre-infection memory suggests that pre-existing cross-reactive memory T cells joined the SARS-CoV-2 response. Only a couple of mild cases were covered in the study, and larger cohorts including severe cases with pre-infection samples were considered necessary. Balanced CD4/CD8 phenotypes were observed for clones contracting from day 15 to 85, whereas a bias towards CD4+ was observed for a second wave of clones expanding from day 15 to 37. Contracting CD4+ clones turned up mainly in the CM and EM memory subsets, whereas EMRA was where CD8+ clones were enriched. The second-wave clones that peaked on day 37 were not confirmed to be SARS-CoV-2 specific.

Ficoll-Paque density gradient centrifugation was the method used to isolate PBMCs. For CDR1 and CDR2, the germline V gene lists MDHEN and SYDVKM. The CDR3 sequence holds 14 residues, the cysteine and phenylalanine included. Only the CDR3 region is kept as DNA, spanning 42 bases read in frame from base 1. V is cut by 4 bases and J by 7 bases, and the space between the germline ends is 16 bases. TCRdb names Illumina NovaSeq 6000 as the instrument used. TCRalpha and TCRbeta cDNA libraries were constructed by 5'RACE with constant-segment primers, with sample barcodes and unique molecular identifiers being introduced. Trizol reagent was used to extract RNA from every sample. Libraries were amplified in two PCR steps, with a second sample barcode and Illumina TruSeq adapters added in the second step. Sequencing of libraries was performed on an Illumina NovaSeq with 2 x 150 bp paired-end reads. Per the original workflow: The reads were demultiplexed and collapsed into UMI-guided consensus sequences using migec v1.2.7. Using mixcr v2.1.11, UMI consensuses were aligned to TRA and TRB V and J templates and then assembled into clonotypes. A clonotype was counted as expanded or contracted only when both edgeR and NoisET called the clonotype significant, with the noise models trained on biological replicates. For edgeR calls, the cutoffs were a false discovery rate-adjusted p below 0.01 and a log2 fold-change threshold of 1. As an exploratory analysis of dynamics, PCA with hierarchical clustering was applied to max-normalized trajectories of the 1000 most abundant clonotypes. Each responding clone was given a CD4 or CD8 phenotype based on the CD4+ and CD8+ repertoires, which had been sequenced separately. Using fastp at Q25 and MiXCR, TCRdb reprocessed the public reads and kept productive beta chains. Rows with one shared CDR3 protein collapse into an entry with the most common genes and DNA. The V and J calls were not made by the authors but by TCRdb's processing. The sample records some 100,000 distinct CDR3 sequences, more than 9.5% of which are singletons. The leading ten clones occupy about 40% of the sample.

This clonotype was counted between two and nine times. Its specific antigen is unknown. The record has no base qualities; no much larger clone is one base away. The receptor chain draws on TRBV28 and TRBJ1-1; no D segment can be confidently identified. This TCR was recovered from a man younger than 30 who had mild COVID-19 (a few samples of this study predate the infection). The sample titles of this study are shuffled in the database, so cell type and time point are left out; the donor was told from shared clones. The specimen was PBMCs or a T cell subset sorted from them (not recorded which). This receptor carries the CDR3 CASSSELYTVEAFF. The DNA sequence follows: TGTGCCAGCAGTTCCGAGCTATATACCGTTGAAGCTTTCTTT.